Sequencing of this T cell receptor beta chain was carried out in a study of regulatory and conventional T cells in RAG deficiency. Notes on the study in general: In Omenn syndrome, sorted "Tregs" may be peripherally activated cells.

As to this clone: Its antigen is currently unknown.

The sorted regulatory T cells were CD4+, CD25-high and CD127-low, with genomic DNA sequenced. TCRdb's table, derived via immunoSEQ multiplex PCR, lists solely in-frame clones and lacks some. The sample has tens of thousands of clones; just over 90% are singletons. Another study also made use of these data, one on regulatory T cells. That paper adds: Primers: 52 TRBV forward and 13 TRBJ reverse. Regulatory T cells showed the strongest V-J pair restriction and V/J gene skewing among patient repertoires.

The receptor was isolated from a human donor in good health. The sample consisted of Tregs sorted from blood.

CDR3 coding DNA: TGTGCCAGCAGTGTTGGGGCTAGCGGGGGCCCGAACACCGGGGAGCTGTTTTTT. Translation: CASSVGASGGPNTGELFF. The V gene is TRBV2, the J gene TRBJ2-2; 10 nucleotides agree with TRBD2. The germline CDR1 and CDR2 sequences are SNHLY and FYNNEI. This CDR3 is 18 amino acids long. J lost 0 bases, V lost 4 bases, and 8 bases had no gene match. Variable domain in full (rest from reference TRBV2 and TRBJ2-2): EPEVTQTPSHQVTQMGQEVILRCVPISNHLYFYWYRQILGQKVEFLVSFYNNEISEKSEIFDDQFSVERPDGSNFTLKIRSTKLEDSAMYFCASSVGASGGPNTGELFFGEGSRLTVL.